The rows below give T cell receptor beta chains drawn from one sample of a study of blood T cell repertoires in COVID-19. Here immunoSEQ multiplex PCR was the method, and the copy in TCRdb shows in-frame clones only, minus some. Counted here are about 170,000 clones, 65% to 85% occurring once; the ten biggest clones make up less than 3%. The sequencing input was peripheral blood. The receptors here all came from a human donor with acute or convalescent COVID-19. The donor label of this sample is uncertain. CDR3s include the opening cysteine and the closing phenylalanine or tryptophan. The D gene is left open where the match is weak. Expanded clones get a size class; other rows say once, few or many, or leave the size out.

v_gene	j_gene	abundance	len	d_gene	CDR3aa	CDR3nt
TRBV5-1	TRBJ1-4	NA	16	NA	CASSLAGDPRGEKLFF	TGCGCCAGCAGCTTGGCAGGGGACCCACGAGGTGAAAAACTGTTTTTT
TRBV2	TRBJ1-2	many	21	TRBD1	CASSGGPNPRDSYSSNYGYTF	TGTGCCAGCAGTGGGGGGCCTAATCCCCGGGACAGCTACTCCTCTAACTATGGCTACACCTTC
TRBV2	TRBJ2-5	NA	15	TRBD2	CASREGLALGETQYF	TGTGCCAGCAGGGAGGGACTAGCGTTAGGAGAGACCCAGTACTTC
TRBV12-3/TRBV12-4	TRBJ2-7	NA	13	NA	CASSLGRDYEQYF	TGTGCCAGCAGTTTAGGCAGGGACTACGAGCAGTACTTC
TRBV7-9	TRBJ2-2	NA	15	NA	CASSLGGLGTGELFF	TGTGCCAGCAGCTTAGGGGGGCTGGGGACCGGGGAGCTGTTTTTT
TRBV25-1	TRBJ2-7	NA	15	NA	CASSGPETRSGEQYF	TGTGCCAGCAGTGGACCAGAGACCCGATCGGGTGAGCAGTACTTC
TRBV3-1/TRBV3-2	TRBJ2-7	NA	15	NA	CASSPRRAGPDEQYF	TGTGCCAGCAGCCCTAGAAGGGCGGGACCTGACGAGCAGTACTTC
TRBV10-3	TRBJ1-5	NA	14	NA	CAISAGASNQPQHF	TGTGCCATCAGTGCAGGGGCGAGCAATCAGCCCCAGCATTTT
TRBV7-2	TRBJ1-3	NA	15	NA	CASSLGGGKGNTIYF	TGTGCCAGCAGCTTAGGGGGGGGGAAGGGAAACACCATATATTTT
TRBV5-4	TRBJ1-1	few	13	NA	CASSLGPQDEAFF	TGTGCCAGCAGCTTGGGGCCTCAGGATGAAGCTTTCTTT
TRBV19	TRBJ1-5	once	15	TRBD1	CASSIGQGNNQPQHF	TGTGCCAGTAGTATTGGACAGGGAAACAATCAGCCCCAGCATTTT
TRBV7-2	TRBJ1-1	NA	14	NA	CASSSYGGGTEAFF	TGTGCCAGCAGCTCATACGGGGGAGGCACTGAAGCTTTCTTT
TRBV29-1	TRBJ2-7	NA	12	NA	CSVDVGGYEQYF	TGCAGCGTTGATGTAGGGGGCTACGAGCAGTACTTC
TRBV19	TRBJ2-5	NA	14	NA	CASSIGGVPETQYF	TGTGCCAGTAGTATAGGCGGGGTCCCGGAGACCCAGTACTTC
TRBV5-6	TRBJ1-2	NA	13	NA	CASSFTEKDGYTF	TGTGCCAGCAGCTTTACGGAGAAGGATGGCTACACCTTC
TRBV5-1	TRBJ2-5	once	16	TRBD2	CASSLDRGGPQETQYF	TGCGCCAGCAGCTTGGACCGCGGGGGGCCCCAAGAGACCCAGTACTTC
TRBV7-6	TRBJ1-1	NA	21	TRBD1	CASSLSAPPRQGALLHTEAFF	TGTGCCAGCAGCTTGTCCGCTCCTCCCAGACAGGGGGCCCTCCTCCACACTGAAGCTTTCTTT
TRBV29-1	TRBJ2-3	NA	13	TRBD1	CSVETGGRDTQYF	TGCAGCGTTGAGACAGGGGGTCGGGATACGCAGTATTTT
TRBV11-2	TRBJ2-3	NA	15	NA	CASSTRSGVTDTQYF	TGTGCCAGCAGCACCAGAAGCGGAGTCACAGATACGCAGTATTTT
TRBV28	TRBJ1-5	NA	15	NA	CASRDGRTSPQPQHF	TGTGCCAGCAGAGACGGGAGGACTTCTCCTCAGCCCCAGCATTTT
TRBV9	TRBJ1-1	NA	14	NA	CASSVGQRGGKAFF	TGTGCCAGCAGCGTAGGTCAACGCGGAGGAAAAGCTTTCTTT
TRBV6-5	TRBJ2-5	NA	15	TRBD2	CASSYVAGVRETQYF	TGTGCCAGCAGTTACGTAGCGGGAGTTCGAGAGACCCAGTACTTC
TRBV5-6	TRBJ1-6	few	16	NA	CASSRPRTGDNSPLHF	TGTGCCAGCAGCCGGCCTAGAACAGGAGACAATTCACCCCTCCACTTT
TRBV6-2/TRBV6-3	TRBJ2-5	once	17	TRBD2	CASSYSGLAGDQETQYF	TGTGCCAGCAGTTACTCCGGACTAGCGGGGGACCAAGAGACCCAGTACTTC
TRBV20-1	TRBJ2-1	NA	10	NA	CSAERDEQFF	TGCAGTGCTGAGAGGGATGAGCAGTTCTTC
TRBV9	TRBJ2-2	NA	15	TRBD2	CASSGLAGLGGELFF	TGTGCCAGCAGCGGCCTAGCGGGATTGGGCGGGGAGCTGTTTTTT
TRBV11-3	TRBJ2-7	once	20	TRBD2	CASSLCLLAGRNLTSHEQYF	TGTGCCAGCAGCTTATGTCTCCTAGCGGGACGAAATTTGACGTCCCACGAGCAGTACTTC
TRBV2	TRBJ1-3	NA	17	NA	CASSVKGGGVSGNTIYF	TGTGCCAGCAGTGTCAAAGGTGGGGGGGTCTCTGGAAACACCATATATTTT
TRBV5-1	TRBJ2-7	NA	15	TRBD1	CASSSRSGQSYEQYF	TGCGCCAGCAGCTCTCGGTCGGGACAGAGCTACGAGCAGTACTTC
TRBV2	TRBJ2-1	NA	13	TRBD2	CASRAIAGVEQFF	TGTGCCAGCAGGGCAATAGCGGGAGTGGAGCAGTTCTTC
TRBV9	TRBJ1-1	NA	14	NA	CASSAGQTNTEAFF	TGTGCCAGTTCCGCCGGACAGACGAACACTGAAGCTTTCTTT
TRBV2	TRBJ2-7	many	11	NA	CASIATYEQYF	TGTGCCAGCATTGCGACCTACGAGCAGTACTTC
TRBV7-9	TRBJ1-6	NA	15	NA	CASSPQVGFNSPLHF	TGTGCCAGCAGCCCACAGGTGGGGTTTAACTCACCCCTCCACTTT
TRBV5-6	TRBJ1-4	NA	16	TRBD1	CASSLTGGATNEKLFF	TGTGCCAGCAGCTTAACAGGGGGTGCAACTAATGAAAAACTGTTTTTT
TRBV11-2	TRBJ1-6	NA	15	TRBD1	CASSFRDRGGSPLHF	TGTGCCAGCAGCTTCCGAGACAGGGGTGGCTCACCCCTCCACTTT
TRBV2	TRBJ2-2	many	17	TRBD1	CASSADRRPLNTGELFF	TGTGCCAGCAGTGCGGACAGGAGGCCTTTGAACACCGGGGAGCTGTTTTTT
TRBV28	TRBJ1-6	NA	14	NA	CASSLRSADSPLHF	TGTGCCAGCAGTTTAAGGAGCGCCGATTCACCCCTCCACTTT
TRBV6-5	TRBJ1-2	NA	15	NA	CASSYSSGGHYGYTF	TGTGCCAGCAGTTACTCGTCGGGAGGGCACTATGGCTACACCTTC
TRBV19	TRBJ1-5	NA	15	NA	CASSIGGGKGQPQHF	TGTGCCAGTAGTATCGGGGGTGGTAAGGGACAGCCCCAGCATTTT
TRBV5-4	TRBJ1-2	NA	13	TRBD1	CASSLQGGYGYTF	TGTGCCAGCAGCTTACAGGGGGGCTATGGCTACACCTTC
TRBV19	TRBJ2-7	NA	14	NA	CASSMAWPSWEQYF	TGTGCCAGTAGTATGGCCTGGCCCTCATGGGAGCAGTACTTC
TRBV7-2	TRBJ1-6	NA	15	TRBD1	CASSLIDRGNSPLHF	TGTGCCAGCAGCTTAATCGACAGGGGGAATTCACCCCTCCACTTT
TRBV6-6	TRBJ1-1	NA	13	NA	CASSRSGVTEAFF	TGTGCCAGCAGTCGATCAGGGGTTACTGAAGCTTTCTTT
TRBV29-1	TRBJ2-5	NA	13	NA	CSVEKGGQETQYF	TGCAGCGTTGAAAAAGGGGGACAAGAGACCCAGTACTTC
TRBV11-1	TRBJ1-1	once	14	NA	CASSLVTANTEAFF	TGTGCCAGCAGCTTAGTAACAGCGAACACTGAAGCTTTCTTT